The clone carrying this T cell receptor beta chain was counted ten times or more. Its specificity is not known. This sample is drawn from a study of read filtering for tumor transcriptome and immune sequencing. General study findings and limits: Compared with RNA-seq, IR-seq gave much higher clonotype depth and reliability.

The library was built from roughly 400 ng RNA with molecular barcoded adaptors for alpha/delta and beta/gamma chains. TCRdb reanalysed the reads using MiXCR and keeps one entry per CDR3 protein. The sample has 35,000 to 40,000 distinct CDR3 sequences; around 15% are singletons. Germline values: CDR1 DFQATT, CDR2 SNEGSKA (reference sequence). V lost 3 bases to trimming and J lost 0 bases, with 15 bases between them. The CDR3 spans 15 residues. Sequenced: a population of CD138-negative cells sorted from bone marrow. The TCR was taken from a donor at least 40 years old with multiple myeloma. The chain employs TRBV20-1 and TRBJ2-7; no clear D gene. CDR3 region: CSASYAEPSSYEQYF. The DNA for the CDR3 is TGCAGTGCTAGTTACGCGGAACCGAGCTCCTACGAGCAGTACTTC.